The clone carrying this TCR beta chain was detected a few times. Clones were sequenced by immunoSEQ multiplex PCR, and TCRdb holds only the in-frame ones, with some missing. The sample contains under 250,000 clones, about four fifths of which appear only once. The sample belongs to a study of blood T cell repertoires in COVID-19. Between the trimmed V and J ends, which lost 4 bases and 6 bases, there was a span of 15 bases. The CDR3 spans 13 residues. Germline lookup yields CDR1 GTSNPN and CDR2 SVGIG (reference sequence). This chain connects TRBV30 to TRBJ1-1; no clear D gene. The sequenced sample consisted of peripheral blood. The sequence came from a man in his forties or fifties with active or convalescent COVID-19. The DNA of the CDR3 is TGTGCCTGGACCCAGGCGGGCTCTGCTGAAGCTTTCTTT. Translation gives CAWTQAGSAEAFF.